This T cell receptor (beta chain) was identified during a study of regulatory T cells in long-lasting Graves disease (dated by TCRdb to 2020 to 2022). In the study overall: Persistent Graves' disease meant more than 5 years of antithyroid drug treatment with TSH receptor autoantibodies that stayed positive. The study was conducted in China and was registered as a clinical trial. A total of roughly 35 samples underwent TCR sequencing: around 13 from persistent and about 20 from newly diagnosed Graves' disease patients. This study used TCR sequencing and RNA sequencing of peripheral blood to compare persistent Graves' disease patients against newly diagnosed Graves' disease patients. Persistent Graves' disease patients in the clinical cohort had taken antithyroid drugs for 9 to 11 years on average. Points the paper makes about the study in general: Preferential use of TRBV28, TRBJ1-2 and TRBJ2-5 was observed in persistent disease, whereas TRBV20-1 and TRBJ2-1 were favored in newly diagnosed disease. Sequencing and analysis were restricted to the TCR beta chain. Persistent Graves' disease patients showed lower TCR Shannon entropy and fewer highly expanded clones than newly diagnosed patients, suggesting clonal expansion. The study examined only peripheral blood because the primary lesion, thyroid tissue, could not be accessed. The authors noted that the small sample size was a limitation that may lower accuracy. A larger number of public clonotypes was shared among persistent patients (around 2,500) than among newly diagnosed patients (more than 850).

Explained via the paper, the time point label denotes: persistent/refractory GD, antithyroid drugs over 5 years with positive TRAb. For both TCR sequencing and RNA sequencing, RNA was extracted from PBMCs using TRIzol. The diagnosis of Graves' disease followed American Thyroid Association guidelines. Patients for the study were recruited at an endocrinology department in Xi'an, China. Each patient gave 9 to 10 milliliters of peripheral blood, collected in an EDTA anticoagulant tube. Ficoll Paque Plus density gradient separation was used to isolate PBMCs, and no further T cell sorting was done. An Agilent 2100 Bioanalyzer and agarose gel were used to assess RNA quality, and a NanoDrop 2000 was used to measure RNA concentration. The library was produced with multiplex PCR. The run used an Illumina HiSeq 4000. CDR3 regions were amplified by Arm-PCR with iRepertoire HTBI primers to construct TCR beta libraries. PCR products were gel purified before sequencing. The published analysis was carried out like this. Across samples, around 58 TRBV and 14 TRBJ segments were identified and used for gene usage analysis of CDR3 amino acid clonotypes. COPE and FqMerger were used to merge the filtered high-quality paired reads into contigs. Contigs were aligned with BLAST to IMGT TRBV, TRBD and TRBJ reference genes, and CDR3 was defined per IMGT. Any clonotype with a frequency above 0.1% was classified as a highly expanded clone. Repertoire diversity was measured by Shannon entropy, and V-J evenness by the Gini coefficient. Public clonotypes were defined as clonotypes shared by more than one individual. The public sequencing data were trimmed at Q25 with fastp and processed into clonotypes with MiXCR by TCRdb, which kept only in-frame beta chains. When rows share a CDR3 protein, they turn into one entry using the most common DNA and genes. These V and J calls are TCRdb output, not the study's own analysis. A total of 300,000 to 350,000 distinct CDR3 sequences appear in this sample, about 19% of them only once. Just under 30% of the sample goes to the ten largest clones.

As for this clonotype: Its antigen is unknown. No quality values exist for individual bases; no much larger clone is one base distant.

V is pared back by 0 bases and J by 5 bases, with 10 bases lying between the germline termini. From the cysteine up to the phenylalanine, the CDR3 has a length of 14 residues. Kept here is only the CDR3 DNA, which spans 42 bases and is read in frame from base 1. In the germline V gene (reference sequence), CDR1 corresponds to GTSNPN and CDR2 to SVGIG. This sequence originates from a female donor with Graves disease. Here the sequenced sample was peripheral blood mononuclear cells (PBMCs), taken when the disease was refractory, from a patient treated with antithyroid drugs. In this chain, TRBV30 is recombined with TRBJ2-2, with the D gene too uncertain to name. The CDR3 protein is CAWSVMAVTGELFF. The nucleotide sequence reads TGTGCCTGGAGTGTAATGGCGGTGACCGGGGAGCTGTTTTTT.